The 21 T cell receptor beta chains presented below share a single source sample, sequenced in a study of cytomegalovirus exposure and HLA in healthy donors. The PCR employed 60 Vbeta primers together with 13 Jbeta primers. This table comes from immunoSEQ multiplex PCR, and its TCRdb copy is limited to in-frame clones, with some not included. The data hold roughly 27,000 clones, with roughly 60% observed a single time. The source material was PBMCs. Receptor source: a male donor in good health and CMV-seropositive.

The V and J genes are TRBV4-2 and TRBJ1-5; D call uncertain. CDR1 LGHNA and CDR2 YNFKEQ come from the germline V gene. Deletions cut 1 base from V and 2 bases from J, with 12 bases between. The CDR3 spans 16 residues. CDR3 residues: CASSQGWREGNQPQHF. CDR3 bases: TGTGCCAGCAGCCAAGGATGGAGGGAGGGCAATCAGCCCCAGCATTTT.

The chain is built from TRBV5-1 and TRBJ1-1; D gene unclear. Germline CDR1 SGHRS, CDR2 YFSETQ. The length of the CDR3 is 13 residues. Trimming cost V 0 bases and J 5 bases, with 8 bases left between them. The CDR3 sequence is CASSLELKTEAFF. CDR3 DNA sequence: TGCGCCAGCAGCTTGGAGCTCAAGACTGAAGCTTTCTTT.

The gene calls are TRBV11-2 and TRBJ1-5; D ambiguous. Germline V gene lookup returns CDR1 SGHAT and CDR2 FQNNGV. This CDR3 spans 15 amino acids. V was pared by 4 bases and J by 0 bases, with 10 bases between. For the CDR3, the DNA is TGTGCCAGCAGCTCCAACCACTATAGCAATCAGCCCCAGCATTTT. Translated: CASSSNHYSNQPQHF. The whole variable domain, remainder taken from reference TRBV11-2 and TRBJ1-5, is EAGVAQSPRYKIIEKRQSVAFWCNPISGHATLYWYQQILGQGPKLLIQFQNNGVVDDSQLPKDRFSAERLKGVDSTLKIQPAKLEDSAVYLCASSSNHYSNQPQHFGDGTRLSIL.

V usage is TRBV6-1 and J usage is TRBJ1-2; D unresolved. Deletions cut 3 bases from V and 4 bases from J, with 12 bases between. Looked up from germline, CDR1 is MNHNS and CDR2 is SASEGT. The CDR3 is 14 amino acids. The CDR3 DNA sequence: TGTGCCAGCAGTGACGGAAACGGGGTCTATGGCTACACCTTC. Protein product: CASSDGNGVYGYTF.

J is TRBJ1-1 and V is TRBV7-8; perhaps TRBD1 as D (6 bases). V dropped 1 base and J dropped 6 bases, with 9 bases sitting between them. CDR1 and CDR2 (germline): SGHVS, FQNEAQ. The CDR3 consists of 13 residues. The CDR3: CASSLDRAAEAFF. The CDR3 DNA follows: TGTGCCAGCAGCTTAGACAGGGCCGCTGAAGCTTTCTTT.

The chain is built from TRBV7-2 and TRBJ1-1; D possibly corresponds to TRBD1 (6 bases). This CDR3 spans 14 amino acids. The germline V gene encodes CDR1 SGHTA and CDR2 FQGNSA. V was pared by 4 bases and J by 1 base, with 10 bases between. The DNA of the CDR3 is TGTGCCAGCAGCTACCCGACAGGGAACACTGAAGCTTTCTTT. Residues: CASSYPTGNTEAFF.

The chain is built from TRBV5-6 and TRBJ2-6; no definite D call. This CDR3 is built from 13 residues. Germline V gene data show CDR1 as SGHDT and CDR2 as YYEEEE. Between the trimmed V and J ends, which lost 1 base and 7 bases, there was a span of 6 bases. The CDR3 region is CASSLNIANVLTF. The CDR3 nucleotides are TGTGCCAGCAGCTTGAATATCGCCAACGTCCTGACTTTC.

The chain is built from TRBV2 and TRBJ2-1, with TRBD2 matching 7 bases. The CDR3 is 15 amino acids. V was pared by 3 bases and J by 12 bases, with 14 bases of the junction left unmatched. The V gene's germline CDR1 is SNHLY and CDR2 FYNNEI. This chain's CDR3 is CASSEGLFRGEWQFF. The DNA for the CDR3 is TGTGCCAGCAGTGAGGGGCTTTTTCGGGGGGAGTGGCAGTTCTTC.

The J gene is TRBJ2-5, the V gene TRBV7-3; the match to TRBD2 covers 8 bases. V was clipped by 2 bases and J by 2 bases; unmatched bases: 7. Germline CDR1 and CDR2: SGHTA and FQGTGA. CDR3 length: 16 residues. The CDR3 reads CASSLAPLAEQETQYF. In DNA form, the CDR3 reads TGTGCCAGCAGCTTAGCTCCACTAGCGGAACAAGAGACCCAGTACTTC.

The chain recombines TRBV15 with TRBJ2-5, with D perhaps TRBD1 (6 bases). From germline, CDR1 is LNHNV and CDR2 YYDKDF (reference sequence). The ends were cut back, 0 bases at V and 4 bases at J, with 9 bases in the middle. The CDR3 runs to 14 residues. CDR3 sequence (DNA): TGTGCCACCAGCAGAGAGGGCAGGGGAGAGACCCAGTACTTC. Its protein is CATSREGRGETQYF.

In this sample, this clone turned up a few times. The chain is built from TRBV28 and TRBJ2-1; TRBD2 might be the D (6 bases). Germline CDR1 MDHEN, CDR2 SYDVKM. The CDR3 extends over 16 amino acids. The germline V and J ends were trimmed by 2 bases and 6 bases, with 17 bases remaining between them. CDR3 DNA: TGTGCCAGCAGTTTAGGGGCGGGGACTCTGCCCAATGAGCAGTTCTTC. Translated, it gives CASSLGAGTLPNEQFF.

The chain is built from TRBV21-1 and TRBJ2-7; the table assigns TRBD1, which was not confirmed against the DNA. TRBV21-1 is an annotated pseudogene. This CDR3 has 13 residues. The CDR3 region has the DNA TGTGCCAGCAGCAAAACAGGGTTCTACGAGCAGTACTTC. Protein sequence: CASSKTGFYEQYF.

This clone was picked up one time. The CDR3 coding sequence is TGTGCCAGCAGTTACCCCGGGACAGGGGGCTCGGACGAGCAGTACTTC. It translates to CASSYPGTGGSDEQYF. V gene TRBV6-5 combines with J gene TRBJ2-5; TRBD1 agrees at 12 bases. The last part of the DNA fits TRBJ2-7 better; the J call may be wrong. The CDR3 runs 16 residues. Looked up from germline, CDR1 is MNHEY and CDR2 is SVGAGI.

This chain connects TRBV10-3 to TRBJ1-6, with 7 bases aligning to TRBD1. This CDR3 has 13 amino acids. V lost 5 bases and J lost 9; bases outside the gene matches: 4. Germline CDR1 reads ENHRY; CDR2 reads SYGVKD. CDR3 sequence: CAISPGQASPLHF. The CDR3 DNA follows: TGTGCCATCAGTCCTGGACAGGCTTCACCCCTCCACTTT.

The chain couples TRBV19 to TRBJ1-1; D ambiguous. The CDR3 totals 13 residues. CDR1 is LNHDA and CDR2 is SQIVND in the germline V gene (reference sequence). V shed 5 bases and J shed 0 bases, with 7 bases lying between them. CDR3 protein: CASSYILNTEAFF. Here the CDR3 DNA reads TGTGCCAGTAGTTACATTCTGAACACTGAAGCTTTCTTT.

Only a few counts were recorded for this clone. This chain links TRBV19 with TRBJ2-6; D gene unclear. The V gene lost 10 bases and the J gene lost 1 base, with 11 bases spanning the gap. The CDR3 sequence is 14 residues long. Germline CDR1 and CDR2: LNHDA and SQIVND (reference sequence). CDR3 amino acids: CATLVTSGANVLTF. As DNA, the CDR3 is TGTGCCACCCTAGTAACATCTGGGGCCAACGTCCTGACTTTC.

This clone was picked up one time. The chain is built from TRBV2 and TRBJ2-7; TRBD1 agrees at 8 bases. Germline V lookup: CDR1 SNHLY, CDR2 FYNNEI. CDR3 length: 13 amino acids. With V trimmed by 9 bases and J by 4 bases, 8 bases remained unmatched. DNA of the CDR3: TGTGCCAGTAGGCTCAGGGGGCTTTACGAGCAGTACTTC. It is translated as CASRLRGLYEQYF.

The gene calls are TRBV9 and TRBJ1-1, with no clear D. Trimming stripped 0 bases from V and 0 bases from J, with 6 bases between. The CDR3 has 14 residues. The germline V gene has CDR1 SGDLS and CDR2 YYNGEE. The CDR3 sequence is CASSVDPVNTEAFF. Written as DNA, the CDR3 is TGTGCCAGCAGCGTAGATCCCGTGAACACTGAAGCTTTCTTT. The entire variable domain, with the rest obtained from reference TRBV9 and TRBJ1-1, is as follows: DSGVTQTPKHLITATGQRVTLRCSPRSGDLSVYWYQQSLDQGLQFLIQYYNGEERAKGNILERFSAQQFPDLHSELNLSSLELGDSALYFCASSVDPVNTEAFFGQGTRLTVV.

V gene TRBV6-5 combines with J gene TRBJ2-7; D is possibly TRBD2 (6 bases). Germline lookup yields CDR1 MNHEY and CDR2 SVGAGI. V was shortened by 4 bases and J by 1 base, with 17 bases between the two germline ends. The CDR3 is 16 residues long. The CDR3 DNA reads TGTGCCAGCAGTTCCCCCTCTAAGCGGGCGTCCTACGAGCAGTACTTC. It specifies CASSSPSKRASYEQYF.

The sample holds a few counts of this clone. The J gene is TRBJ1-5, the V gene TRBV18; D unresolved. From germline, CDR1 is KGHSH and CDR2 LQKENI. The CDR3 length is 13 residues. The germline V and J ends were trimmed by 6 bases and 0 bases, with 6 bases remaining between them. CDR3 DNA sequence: TGTGCCAGCTCCCTAGATAGCAATCAGCCCCAGCATTTT. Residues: CASSLDSNQPQHF. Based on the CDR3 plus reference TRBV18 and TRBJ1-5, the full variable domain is NAGVMQNPRHLVRRRGQEARLRCSPMKGHSHVYWYRQLPEEGLKFMVYLQKENIIDESGMPKERFSAEFPKEGPSILRIQQVVRGDSAAYFCASSLDSNQPQHFGDGTRLSIL.

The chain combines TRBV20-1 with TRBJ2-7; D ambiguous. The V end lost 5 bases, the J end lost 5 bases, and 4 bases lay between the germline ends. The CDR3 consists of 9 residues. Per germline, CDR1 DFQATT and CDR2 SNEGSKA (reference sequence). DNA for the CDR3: TGCAGTGCTGGCCACGAGCAGTACTTC. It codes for CSAGHEQYF.